The text below deals with one T cell receptor (beta chain). What it binds is unknown. Mismatch with germline at one junction end may stem from a read error. The sample is drawn from a study of T cell responses to AZD1222 COVID-19 vaccine. Sequenced by immunoSEQ multiplex PCR; TCRdb stores in-frame clones only, minus some. The sample carries around 120,000 clones, roughly 90% recorded once. Germline V lookup: CDR1 SGHTA, CDR2 FQGTGA. This CDR3 has 12 amino acids. General study points: Only a handful of AZD1222 recipients were seropositive at baseline.

The sequence was collected from an adult in good health. This rearrangement joins TRBV7-3 to TRBJ2-3, with D unclear. The sample in question was peripheral blood, obtained on day 0 of AZD1222 vaccination. The CDR3 sequence is CAGSFGTDTQYF. The CDR3 DNA is TGTGCCGGCAGCTTTGGTACAGATACGCAGTATTTT.